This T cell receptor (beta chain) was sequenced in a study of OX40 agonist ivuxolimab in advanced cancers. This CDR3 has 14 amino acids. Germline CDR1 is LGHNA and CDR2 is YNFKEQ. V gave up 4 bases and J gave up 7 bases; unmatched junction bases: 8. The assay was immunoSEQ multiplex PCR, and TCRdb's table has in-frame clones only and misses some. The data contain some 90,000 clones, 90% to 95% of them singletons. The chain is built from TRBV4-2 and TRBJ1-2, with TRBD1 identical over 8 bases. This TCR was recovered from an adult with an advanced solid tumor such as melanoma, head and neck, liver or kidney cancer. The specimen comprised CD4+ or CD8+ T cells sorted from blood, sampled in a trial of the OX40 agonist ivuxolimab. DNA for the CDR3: TGTGCCAGCAGCCTTTGGACAGGGCAGGGTGGCTACACCTTC. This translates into CASSLWTGQGGYTF.